This TCR beta chain was found in a study of T-cell reconstitution after alpha-beta-depleted transplantation in children. Regarding the study as a whole: From newly produced T cells came most of the T-cell counts and diversity one year after transplant. Alpha-beta T cells present about two months after transplant were reported to originate from several hundred expanded graft clones. Day-60 TCRbeta diversity that was high in some patients was derived from surviving recipient T cells and thymic progenitors.

Preparation of the TCRbeta library involved a method that used unique molecular identifiers. MiXCR was run by TCRdb on the PCR reads, yielding one entry per CDR3 protein. This table has around 580,000 distinct CDR3 sequences, roughly 23% appearing once. The V gene's germline CDR1 is DFQATT and CDR2 SNEGSKA (reference sequence). The CDR3 is 16 residues long. After removal of 2 bases from V and 7 bases from J, the junction contained 9 bases not matched to a gene. Comments on this clonotype: The antigen is undetermined.

Sequencing was performed on PBMCs, mostly from graft donor cells, taken 360 days after TCRalphabeta/CD19-depleted stem cell transplant. This chain links TRBV20-1 with TRBJ2-1, with 12 bases aligning to TRBD2. The TCR comes from a boy in the first two years of life who had a stem cell transplant for acute myeloid leukemia, so the T cells may come from the graft donor. CDR3 in amino acids: CSARRALAGGTNEQFF. As DNA, the CDR3 is TGCAGTGCTAGAAGGGCGCTAGCGGGGGGGACGAATGAGCAGTTCTTC.